This is a list of T cell receptor beta chains from one sample in a study of T cell repertoires in aging, cancer and after chemotherapy. Via MiXCR, TCRdb re-called the multiplex PCR reads, giving one row per CDR3 protein. The table lists some 11,000 distinct CDR3 sequences, 25% to 30% of them singletons. Specimen: blood. These receptors were taken from a human donor in good health. The CDR3 runs from the conserved cysteine through the conserved F or W. The order of the fields is clone size, D gene, V gene, J gene, CDR3 protein, CDR3 DNA. A D gene is named only where the DNA matches it firmly. Clone size is stated in some rows and not others, as once, few, many or a class when expanded.

size: NA; D: NA; V: TRBV7-2; J: TRBJ2-2; CDR3: CASSLRTTANTGELFF; DNA: TGTGCCAGCAGCTTAAGGACTACTGCGAACACCGGGGAGCTGTTTTTT
size: NA; D: NA; V: TRBV5-1; J: TRBJ2-7; CDR3: CASSYAGSSYEQYF; DNA: TGCGCCAGCAGCTATGCAGGGAGCTCCTACGAGCAGTACTTC
size: few; D: NA; V: TRBV7-9; J: TRBJ2-7; CDR3: CASSLGWDHYEQYF; DNA: TGTGCCAGCAGCTTAGGATGGGACCACTACGAGCAGTACTTC
size: NA; D: NA; V: TRBV4-3; J: TRBJ2-7; CDR3: CASSVEGMVGEQYF; DNA: TGCGCCAGCAGCGTCGAGGGAATGGTTGGGGAGCAGTACTTC
size: NA; D: NA; V: TRBV18; J: TRBJ2-2; CDR3: CASSEGAWVTGELFF; DNA: TGTGCCAGCTCGGAAGGTGCGTGGGTGACCGGGGAGCTGTTTTTT
size: few; D: NA; V: TRBV20-1; J: TRBJ2-5; CDR3: CSPRGAGRETQYF; DNA: TGCAGTCCTAGGGGGGCCGGGCGGGAGACCCAGTACTTC
size: NA; D: NA; V: TRBV28; J: TRBJ1-6; CDR3: CASSLTGYNSPLHF; DNA: TGTGCCAGCAGTTTGACGGGGTATAATTCACCCCTCCACTTT
size: medium-sized; D: NA; V: TRBV30; J: TRBJ1-1; CDR3: CAWTQGRVNTEAFF; DNA: TGTGCCTGGACCCAGGGGCGGGTGAACACTGAAGCTTTCTTT
size: few; D: NA; V: TRBV20-1; J: TRBJ2-7; CDR3: CSASDRYSYEQYF; DNA: TGCAGTGCTTCAGACAGGTACTCCTACGAGCAGTACTTC
size: NA; D: TRBD2; V: TRBV20-1; J: TRBJ2-2; CDR3: CSALGLAGVGTGELFF; DNA: TGCAGTGCTTTGGGACTAGCGGGAGTTGGAACCGGGGAGCTGTTTTTT
size: NA; D: NA; V: TRBV5-1; J: TRBJ2-5; CDR3: CASSRGHRETQYF; DNA: TGCGCCAGCTCCCGGGGACACAGGGAGACCCAGTACTTC
size: NA; D: TRBD2; V: TRBV28; J: TRBJ2-1; CDR3: CASLQREGPVPNEQFF; DNA: TGTGCCAGCCTACAGCGGGAGGGCCCTGTTCCCAATGAGCAGTTCTTC
size: NA; D: TRBD1; V: TRBV28; J: TRBJ1-2; CDR3: CASGRTGTGGRGYTF; DNA: TGTGCCAGCGGTCGCACCGGGACAGGGGGCCGCGGCTACACCTTC
size: few; D: TRBD1; V: TRBV6-1; J: TRBJ2-5; CDR3: CASGGGDRGQPQEYF; DNA: TGTGCCAGCGGAGGGGGGGACAGGGGGCAGCCCCAGGAGTACTTC
size: NA; D: NA; V: TRBV7-6; J: TRBJ1-2; CDR3: CASSLPPWTSGANGYTF; DNA: TGTGCCAGCAGCTTACCTCCTTGGACTAGCGGGGCCAATGGCTACACCTTC
size: NA; D: NA; V: TRBV11-2; J: TRBJ2-3; CDR3: CASSLTGRARGDTQYF; DNA: TGTGCCAGCAGCTTAACGGGAAGGGCCCGGGGAGATACGCAGTATTTT
size: NA; D: NA; V: TRBV28; J: TRBJ2-1; CDR3: CASSSLGSGAFVRGEQFF; DNA: TGTGCCAGCAGTTCGCTCGGGTCGGGGGCTTTCGTACGGGGTGAGCAGTTCTTC
size: NA; D: NA; V: TRBV20-1; J: TRBJ2-2; CDR3: CSARGTISSRELFF; DNA: TGCAGTGCCAGGGGAACCATCTCGTCCAGGGAGCTGTTTTTT
size: NA; D: TRBD1; V: TRBV11-2; J: TRBJ1-1; CDR3: CASSPRQGLNTEAFF; DNA: TGTGCCAGCAGCCCTCGACAGGGACTGAACACTGAAGCTTTCTTT
size: NA; D: NA; V: TRBV2; J: TRBJ1-5; CDR3: CASSGSPANSNQPQHF; DNA: TGTGCCAGCAGTGGTTCCCCGGCAAATAGCAATCAGCCCCAGCATTTT
size: NA; D: NA; V: TRBV7-2; J: TRBJ2-3; CDR3: CASSLPIWGGGRVTDTQYF; DNA: TGTGCCAGCAGCTTACCCATATGGGGGGGGGGCCGGGTCACAGATACGCAGTATTTT